This record covers a single T cell receptor (beta chain). This entry is derived from a study of blood T cell repertoires in COVID-19. The CDR3 contains 16 residues. V was trimmed by 4 bases and J by 3 bases, leaving 18 bases between them. Per germline, CDR1 LGHNA and CDR2 YNFKEQ. Libraries were prepared by immunoSEQ multiplex PCR; TCRdb keeps only in-frame clonotypes and omits some of them. The sample holds roughly 90,000 clones, 80% seen once. This chain connects TRBV4-2 to TRBJ1-2; D is ambiguous. This clonotype was sampled from a woman in her 70s with acute or convalescent COVID-19. Source material: peripheral blood. CDR3 loop: CASSLEFTTSDYGYTF. DNA of the CDR3: TGTGCCAGCAGCCTGGAATTCACTACCTCAGACTATGGCTACACCTTC.